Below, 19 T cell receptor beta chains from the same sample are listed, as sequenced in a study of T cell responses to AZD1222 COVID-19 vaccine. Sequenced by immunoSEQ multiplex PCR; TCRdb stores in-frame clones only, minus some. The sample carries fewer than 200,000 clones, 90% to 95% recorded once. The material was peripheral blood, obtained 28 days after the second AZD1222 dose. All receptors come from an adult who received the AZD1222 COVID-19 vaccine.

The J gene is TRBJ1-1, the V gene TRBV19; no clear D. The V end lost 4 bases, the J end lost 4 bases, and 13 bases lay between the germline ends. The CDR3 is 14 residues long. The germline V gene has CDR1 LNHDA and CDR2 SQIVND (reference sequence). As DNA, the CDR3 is TGTGCCAGTAGTACTAAAGGACCAAGCACTGAAGCTTTCTTT. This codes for CASSTKGPSTEAFF.

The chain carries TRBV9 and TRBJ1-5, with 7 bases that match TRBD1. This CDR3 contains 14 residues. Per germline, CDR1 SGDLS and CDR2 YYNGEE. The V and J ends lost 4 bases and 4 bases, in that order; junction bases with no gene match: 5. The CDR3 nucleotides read TGTGCCAGCAGCCAGGGGGACAGTAATCAGCCCCAGCATTTT. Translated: CASSQGDSNQPQHF.

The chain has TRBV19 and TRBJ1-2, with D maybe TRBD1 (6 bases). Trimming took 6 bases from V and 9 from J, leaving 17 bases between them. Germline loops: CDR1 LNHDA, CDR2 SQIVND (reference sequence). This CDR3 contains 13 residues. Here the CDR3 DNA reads TGTGCCAGTAGCTCTTTCCAGGGGTTTCGCTACACCTTC. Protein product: CASSSFQGFRYTF.

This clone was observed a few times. The CDR3 loop reads CASSESASPTNEKLFF. The CDR3 DNA sequence: TGCGCCAGCAGTGAGTCGGCCAGTCCAACTAATGAAAAACTGTTTTTT. The rearrangement links TRBV10-1 to TRBJ1-4; no clear D. CDR1 is WNHNN and CDR2 is SYGVQD in the germline V gene (reference sequence). CDR3 length: 16 amino acids. V was cut by 0 bases and J by 0 bases, with 8 bases left in between.

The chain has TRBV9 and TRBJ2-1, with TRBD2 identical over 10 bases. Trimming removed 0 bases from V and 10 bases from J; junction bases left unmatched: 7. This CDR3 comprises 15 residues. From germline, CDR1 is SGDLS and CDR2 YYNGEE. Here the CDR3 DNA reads TGTGCCAGCAGCGTAGAAGCGGGAGGGCCAGGGGAGCAGTTCTTC. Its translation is CASSVEAGGPGEQFF.

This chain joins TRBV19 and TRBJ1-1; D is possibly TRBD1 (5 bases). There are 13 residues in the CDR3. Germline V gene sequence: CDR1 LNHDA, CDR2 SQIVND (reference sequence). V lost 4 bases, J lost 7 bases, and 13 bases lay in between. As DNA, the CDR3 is TGTGCCAGTAGTAAGACCCTACAGGTTGAAGCTTTCTTT. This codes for CASSKTLQVEAFF.

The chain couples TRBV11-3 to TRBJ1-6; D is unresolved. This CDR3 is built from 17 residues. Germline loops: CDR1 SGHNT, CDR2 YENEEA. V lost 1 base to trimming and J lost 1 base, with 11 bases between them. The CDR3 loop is CASSLASTTSYNSPLHF. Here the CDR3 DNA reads TGTGCCAGCAGCTTAGCCAGTACGACATCCTATAATTCACCCCTCCACTTT.

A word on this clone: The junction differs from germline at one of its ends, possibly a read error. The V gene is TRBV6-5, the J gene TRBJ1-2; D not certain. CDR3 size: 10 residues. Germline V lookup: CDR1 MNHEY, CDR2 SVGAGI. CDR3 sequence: CASSDSLPTF. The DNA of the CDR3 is TGTGCCAGCAGTGACTCCCTCCCCACCTTC.

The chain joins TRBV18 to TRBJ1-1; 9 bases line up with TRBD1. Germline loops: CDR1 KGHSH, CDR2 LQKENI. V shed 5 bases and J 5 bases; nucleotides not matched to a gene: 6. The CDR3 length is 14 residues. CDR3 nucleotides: TGTGCCAGCTCAAGAGGGACAGGGAGTACTGAAGCTTTCTTT. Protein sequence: CASSRGTGSTEAFF.

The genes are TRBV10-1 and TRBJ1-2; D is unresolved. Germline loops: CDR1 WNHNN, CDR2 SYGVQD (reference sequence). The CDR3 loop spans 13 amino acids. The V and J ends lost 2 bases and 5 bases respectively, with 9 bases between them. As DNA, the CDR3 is TGCGCCAGCAGTGAGCAGGCAGGATATGGCTACACCTTC. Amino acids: CASSEQAGYGYTF.

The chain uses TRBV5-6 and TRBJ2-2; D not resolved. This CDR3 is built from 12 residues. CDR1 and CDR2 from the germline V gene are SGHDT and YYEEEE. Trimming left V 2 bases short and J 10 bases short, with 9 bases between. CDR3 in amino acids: CASSFRYEELFF. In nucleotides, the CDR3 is TGTGCCAGCAGCTTCCGCTACGAGGAGCTGTTTTTT.

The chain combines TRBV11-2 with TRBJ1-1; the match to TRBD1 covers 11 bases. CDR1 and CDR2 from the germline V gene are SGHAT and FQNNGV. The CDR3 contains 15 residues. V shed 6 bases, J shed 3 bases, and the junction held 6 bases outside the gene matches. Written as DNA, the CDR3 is TGTGCCAGCAGACTAGGACAGGGGGCTGACACTGAAGCTTTCTTT. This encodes CASRLGQGADTEAFF.

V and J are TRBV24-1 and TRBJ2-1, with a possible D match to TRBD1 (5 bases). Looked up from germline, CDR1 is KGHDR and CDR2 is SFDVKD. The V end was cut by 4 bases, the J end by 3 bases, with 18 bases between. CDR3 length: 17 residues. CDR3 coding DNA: TGTGCCACCAGTGACCAAATAGGACACCAGAACTACAATGAGCAGTTCTTC. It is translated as CATSDQIGHQNYNEQFF.

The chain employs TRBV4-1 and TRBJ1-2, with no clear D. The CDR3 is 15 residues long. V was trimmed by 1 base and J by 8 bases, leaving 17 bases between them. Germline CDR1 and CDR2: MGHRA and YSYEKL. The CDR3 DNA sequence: TGCGCCAGCAGCCAAGGATACCAGGTCAAGGGAGGCTACACCTTC. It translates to CASSQGYQVKGGYTF.

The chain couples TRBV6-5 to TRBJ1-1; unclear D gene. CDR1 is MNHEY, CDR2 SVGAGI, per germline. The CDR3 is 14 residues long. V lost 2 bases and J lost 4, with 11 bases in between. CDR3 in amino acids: CASSYGWGVTEAFF. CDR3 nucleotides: TGTGCCAGCAGTTACGGTTGGGGAGTCACTGAAGCTTTCTTT.

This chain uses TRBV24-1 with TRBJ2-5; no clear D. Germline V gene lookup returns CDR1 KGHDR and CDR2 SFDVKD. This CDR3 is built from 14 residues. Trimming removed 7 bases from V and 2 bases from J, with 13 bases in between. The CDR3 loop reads CATRDDGEQETQYF. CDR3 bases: TGTGCCACCAGGGACGACGGCGAGCAAGAGACCCAGTACTTC.

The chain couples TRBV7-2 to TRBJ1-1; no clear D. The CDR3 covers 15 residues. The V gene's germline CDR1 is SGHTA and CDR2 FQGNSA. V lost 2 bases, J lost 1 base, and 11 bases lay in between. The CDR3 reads CASSLFGWENTEAFF. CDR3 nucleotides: TGTGCCAGCAGCTTATTCGGGTGGGAGAACACTGAAGCTTTCTTT.

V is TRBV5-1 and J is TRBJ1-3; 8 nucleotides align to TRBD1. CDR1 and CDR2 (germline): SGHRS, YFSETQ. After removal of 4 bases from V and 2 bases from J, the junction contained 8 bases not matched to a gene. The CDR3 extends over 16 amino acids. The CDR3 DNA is TGCGCCAGCAGCCGTACAGCGACAGGGGCTGGAAACACCATATATTTT. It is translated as CASSRTATGAGNTIYF.

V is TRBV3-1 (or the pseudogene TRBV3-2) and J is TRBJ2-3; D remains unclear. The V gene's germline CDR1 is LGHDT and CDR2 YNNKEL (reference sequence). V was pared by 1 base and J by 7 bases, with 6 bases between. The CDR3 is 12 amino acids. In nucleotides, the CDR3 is TGTGCCAGCAGCCAAGTTCCAAATACGCAGTATTTT. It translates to CASSQVPNTQYF.